This T cell receptor beta chain is drawn from a study of T cell clonality in common variable immunodeficiency (dated by TCRdb to the mid-2010s). The investigation overall reported the following: Fewer deletions and N-nucleotide insertions were reportedly observed in CVID TCRbeta sequences, and highly modified clones with 13 or more V deletions were reportedly absent from CVID TCRbeta sequences. TCRbeta clonality was higher in CVID subjects than in healthy controls (t-test p = 0.018), and the increase was most characteristic of about a third of subjects. Healthy controls shared more TCRbeta clones with each other than CVID subjects shared among themselves (p < 0.0001). According to the authors, figuring out what caused the increased clonality in CVID would require sequencing the repertoires of T cell subpopulations. Patient heterogeneity within the CVID cohort put limits on correlating repertoire features with clinical complications. Even though DNA input was the same, control samples had an average of about 80,000 unique sequences each, compared with roughly 30,000 in CVID samples.

Predominantly Caucasian heritage was noted among both the CVID patients and the healthy controls. Heparinized peripheral whole blood samples of about 5 to 8 ml were obtained from each donor. TCRbeta CDR3 repertoires were sequenced from genomic DNA of adults with common variable immune deficiency (CVID) and healthy adult controls. The control group comprised approximately 22 healthy adult volunteers, roughly 12 female and approximately ten male, aged roughly 20 to 66 years with a mean age of approximately 30. Diluted blood was subjected to density centrifugation over Hypaque 1077 or Ficoll-Paque for isolation of peripheral blood mononuclear cells. Genomic DNA was obtained from unsorted mononuclear cells using either Qiagen column purification or a centrifugation-based method. Worth noting for this clone: Its antigen is currently not known. The read halts 3 residues ahead of the CDR3 end, with the missing end drawn from the germline J gene.

CVID samples and control samples contributed equivalent amounts of genomic DNA as sequencing input. For every sample, a 60 bp segment covering the rearranged TCRbeta CDR3 region was amplified and then sequenced. The immunoSEQ assay, a bias-corrected multiplex PCR combined with high-throughput sequencing, was used for TCRbeta amplification. Per the source publication's procedure: Every unique nucleotide sequence counted as a clone and was annotated with V, D and J genes, copy number and frequency. Sequences were labeled productive if in frame, and non-productive if out of frame or containing stop codons. As previously described, clonality was calculated on the basis of Shannon's entropy. The predicted amino acid sequences of productive clones were used to derive the mean CDR3 Kyte-Doolittle hydropathy. Hierarchical clustering of scaled V gene usage was performed with the R hclust function using Manhattan distance and complete linkage. Sharing of clones by CDR3 amino acid sequence was evaluated through resampling of 12 repertoires per group over 100 rounds. The repertoires were screened for 70 published EBV-specific TCRbeta sequences and 245 published CMV-specific TCRbeta sequences. A couple of CVID samples that yielded fewer than 10,000 sequences were excluded from the analysis, so fewer than 45 CVID repertoires were retained. TCRdb carries this immuneACCESS record with in-frame sequences only. Its versions omit some clonotypes, under half of them owing to an unresolved V gene in the studies checked, with the rest unexplained. V, J and clone size are those of that table, while D and trimming were read from the DNA. The sample has 50,000 or so clones on record, with no singletons. Jointly, the top ten make up 3% to 3.5% of the sample.

Including the terminal cysteine and phenylalanine, the CDR3 comprises 15 residues. The DNA covers only part of the CDR3, 36 bases in frame from base 1. Trimming leaves V shorter by 5 bases and J shorter by 6 bases, with the junction holding 7 bases beyond the gene matches. According to the germline V gene (reference sequence), CDR1 reads DFQATT and CDR2 reads SNEGSKA. Recombination connected TRBV20-1 to TRBJ2-1; 13 bases in the middle match TRBD2. Sequenced material: peripheral blood mononuclear cells. The sequence came from a person aged 18 to 75 in good health. The CDR3 DNA, read in part, is TGCAGTGCTGACCGGGGACTAGCGGGAAGCAATGAG. It codes for CSADRGLAGSNE. The full CDR3 protein reads CSADRGLAGSNEQFF.